This entry lists 10 T cell receptor beta chains sequenced from one sample in a study of cytomegalovirus exposure and HLA in healthy donors. The data were produced by immunoSEQ multiplex PCR, yet TCRdb's version contains in-frame clones alone and is incomplete. This sample yields approximately 150,000 clones, of which 80% to 95% are seen a single time; about 0.75% belongs to the top ten. The sequencing input was PBMCs. The receptors derive from a man between 18 and 29 years old in good health and CMV-seronegative.

CDR3 protein: CATEGGADTEAFF. In DNA, the CDR3 is TGTGCCACGGAAGGGGGCGCGGACACTGAAGCTTTCTTT. The chain uses TRBV10-3 and TRBJ1-1, with TRBD1 matching over 7 bases. The CDR3 contains 13 residues. The germline V gene encodes CDR1 ENHRY and CDR2 SYGVKD. Trimming took 10 bases from V and 3 from J; bases not matched to a gene: 8.

This chain links TRBV9 with TRBJ1-2; 7 bases map to TRBD1. Germline lookup yields CDR1 SGDLS and CDR2 YYNGEE. The CDR3 spans 17 residues. J gave up 0 bases and V 0 bases, and 8 bases lay outside the gene matches. The CDR3 loop reads CASSVADGTATNYGYTF. In nucleotides, the CDR3 is TGTGCCAGCAGCGTAGCGGACGGGACAGCTACTAACTATGGCTACACCTTC.

This rearrangement joins TRBV5-6 to TRBJ2-1; 7 nucleotides match TRBD2. CDR1 SGHDT and CDR2 YYEEEE come from the germline V gene. V lost 1 base, J lost 3 bases, and 10 bases stayed unmatched. The CDR3 is 17 residues long. CDR3 bases: TGTGCCAGCAGCTTGTTAACTAGCGAAGGTGGCTACAATGAGCAGTTCTTC. Translation gives CASSLLTSEGGYNEQFF.

V gene TRBV5-4 combines with J gene TRBJ1-4; D may be TRBD1 (6 bases). V was cut by 3 bases and J by 15 bases, with 18 bases left in between. The CDR3 has 13 residues. Looked up from germline, CDR1 is SGHNT and CDR2 is YYREEE (reference sequence). The CDR3, as DNA: TGTGCCAGCAGCTCCGAACAGGGTCGAAGGATGTTTTTT. The encoded protein is CASSSEQGRRMFF.

The gene calls are TRBV11-3 and TRBJ2-5; 8 bases map to TRBD2. The CDR3 is made up of 15 amino acids. The trim removed 5 bases at V and 4 bases at J, leaving 9 bases unmatched. Germline loops: CDR1 SGHNT, CDR2 YENEEA. CDR3 sequence reads: CASSPRSGGVETQYF. CDR3 coding DNA: TGTGCCAGCAGCCCCCGGTCGGGGGGGGTAGAGACCCAGTACTTC.

The chain joins TRBV5-1 to TRBJ2-2; maybe TRBD2 (6 bases). This CDR3 region has 16 residues. The germline V gene has CDR1 SGHRS and CDR2 YFSETQ. V was clipped by 4 bases and J by 6 bases, with 19 bases between them. The CDR3 spells CASSQTSSSVAGELFF. The CDR3 DNA reads TGCGCCAGCAGCCAAACTAGCTCCTCAGTGGCCGGGGAGCTGTTTTTT.

This chain connects TRBV10-2 to TRBJ1-2; D unclear. The V gene's germline CDR1 is WSHSY and CDR2 SAAADI. The length of the CDR3 is 9 residues. The ends were cut back, 10 bases at V and 5 bases at J, with 5 bases in the middle. This chain's CDR3 is CAIFYGYTF. The CDR3 DNA sequence: TGCGCCATCTTTTATGGCTACACCTTC.

The J gene is TRBJ2-5, the V gene TRBV5-1, with 8 bases matching TRBD2. The CDR3 runs 16 residues. The germline V gene encodes CDR1 SGHRS and CDR2 YFSETQ. J was trimmed by 2 bases and V by 0 bases; bases with no gene match: 6. CDR3 region: CASSLATSGPQETQYF. The CDR3 DNA is TGCGCCAGCAGCTTGGCCACTAGCGGCCCACAAGAGACCCAGTACTTC.

V is TRBV5-1 and J is TRBJ2-1; 14 bases match TRBD2. Germline CDR1 and CDR2: SGHRS and YFSETQ. With 2 bases clipped from V and 9 bases from J, the junction kept 7 bases outside the gene matches. The CDR3 is made up of 16 amino acids. The DNA of the CDR3 is TGCGCCAGCAGCTTTTTCGGACTAGCGGGGGGAGTTGAGCAGTTCTTC. It translates to CASSFFGLAGGVEQFF.

This clone has only one observation. The rearrangement uses TRBV18 and TRBJ2-2; the match to TRBD2 covers 9 bases. Germline trimming cut 8 bases from V and 2 bases from J; bases unmatched to any gene: 6. Looked up from germline, CDR1 is KGHSH and CDR2 is LQKENI. The CDR3 has 15 amino acids. CDR3 bases: TGTGCCAGCCCTCAGCGGGGGGATAACACCGGGGAGCTGTTTTTT. Amino acid sequence: CASPQRGDNTGELFF.